This T cell receptor (beta chain) stems from a study of technical replicates of blood from a handful of donors. TCRdb's table, derived via immunoSEQ multiplex PCR, lists solely in-frame clones and lacks some. The table records some 98,000 clones, nearly 97% of them present only once. Germline V gives CDR1 SGHVS, CDR2 FNYEAQ. The V gene lost 1 base and the J gene lost 0 bases, with 10 bases spanning the gap. The CDR3 has 16 amino acids. J is TRBJ1-3 and V is TRBV7-6; D is unresolved. The sequence came from a human donor in good health. Sequencing input: T cells isolated from PBMCs. CDR3: CASSLESGFSGNTIYF. Here the CDR3 DNA reads TGTGCCAGCAGCTTAGAGTCGGGTTTCTCTGGAAACACCATATATTTT.